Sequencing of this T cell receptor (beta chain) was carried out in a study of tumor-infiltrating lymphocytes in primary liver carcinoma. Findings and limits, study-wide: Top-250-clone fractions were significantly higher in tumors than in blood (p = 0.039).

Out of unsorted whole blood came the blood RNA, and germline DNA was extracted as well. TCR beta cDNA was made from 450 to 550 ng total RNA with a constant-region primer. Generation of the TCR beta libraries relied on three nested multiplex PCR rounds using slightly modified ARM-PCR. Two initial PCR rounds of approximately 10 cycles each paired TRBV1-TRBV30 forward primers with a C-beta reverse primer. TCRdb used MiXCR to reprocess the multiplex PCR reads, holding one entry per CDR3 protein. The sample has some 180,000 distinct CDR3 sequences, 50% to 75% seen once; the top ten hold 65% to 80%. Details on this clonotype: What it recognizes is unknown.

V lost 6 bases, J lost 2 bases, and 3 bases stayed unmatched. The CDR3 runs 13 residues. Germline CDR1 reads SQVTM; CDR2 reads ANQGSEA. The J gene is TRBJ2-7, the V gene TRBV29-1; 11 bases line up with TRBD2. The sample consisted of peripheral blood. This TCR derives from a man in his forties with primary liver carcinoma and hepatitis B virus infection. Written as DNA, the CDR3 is TGCAGCGTCGTAGCGGGAGGGACCTACGAGCAGTACTTC. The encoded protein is CSVVAGGTYEQYF.